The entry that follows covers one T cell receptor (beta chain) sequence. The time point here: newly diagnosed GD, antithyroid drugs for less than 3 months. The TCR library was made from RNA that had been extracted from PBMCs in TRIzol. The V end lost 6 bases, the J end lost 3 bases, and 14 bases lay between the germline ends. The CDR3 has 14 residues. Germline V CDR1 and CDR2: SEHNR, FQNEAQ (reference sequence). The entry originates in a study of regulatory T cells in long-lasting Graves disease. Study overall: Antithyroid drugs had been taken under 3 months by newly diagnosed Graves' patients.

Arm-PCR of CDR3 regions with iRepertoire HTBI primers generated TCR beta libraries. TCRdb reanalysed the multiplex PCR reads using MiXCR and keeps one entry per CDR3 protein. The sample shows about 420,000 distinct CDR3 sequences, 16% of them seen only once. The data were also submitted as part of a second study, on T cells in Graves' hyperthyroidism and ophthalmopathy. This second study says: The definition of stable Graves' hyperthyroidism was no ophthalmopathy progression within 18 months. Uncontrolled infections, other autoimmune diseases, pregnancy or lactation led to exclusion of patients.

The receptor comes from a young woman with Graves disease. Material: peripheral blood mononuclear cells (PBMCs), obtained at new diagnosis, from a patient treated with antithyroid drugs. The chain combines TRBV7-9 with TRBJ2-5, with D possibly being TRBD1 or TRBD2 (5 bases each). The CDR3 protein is CASRVWGKEETQYF. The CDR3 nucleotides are TGTGCCAGCAGGGTTTGGGGGAAGGAAGAGACCCAGTACTTC.